A few counts support the clone carrying this T cell receptor beta chain. The entry originates in a study of blood T cell repertoires in COVID-19. Study context: Acute and convalescent COVID-19 samples came from the United States, Italy and Spain. T cells, B-cell-depleted T cells, or PBMCs provided the cDNA or gDNA that served as material.

There are 15 residues in the CDR3. Germline loops: CDR1 SGDLS, CDR2 YYNGEE. V was trimmed by 0 bases and J by 0 bases, leaving 4 bases between them. Per the authors' pipeline: Amplification with reference gene primers provided the estimates of nucleated cell counts. Only in-frame clones appear in the TCRdb table, and some are missing; sequencing was by immunoSEQ multiplex PCR. The V and J calls and clone size are taken from that table; D and trimming were inferred from the DNA. The table records tens of thousands of clones, 88% of them present only once. The chain carries TRBV9 and TRBJ1-6; no firm D call. The sequence derives from a man aged 45-65 years with active COVID-19. Specimen: peripheral blood. In DNA, the CDR3 is TGTGCCAGCAGCGTAGGTAGCTCCTATAATTCACCCCTCCACTTT. It is translated as CASSVGSSYNSPLHF.